The sequence of this TCR beta chain was determined in a study of vaccination and CD4 T cells after COVID-19. Across the study: Convalescent patients had positive nasal swab PCR results for SARS-CoV-2. Disease was mild in 8 to 10 and severe in one. Points from the study as a whole: For SARS-CoV-2-reactive clonotypes, the median went from about 20 to 38, a nonsignificant increase.

For this clonotype: Its antigen is unidentified.

TCRdb used MiXCR to reprocess the PCR reads, holding one entry per CDR3 protein. The data show just over 20,000 distinct CDR3 sequences, with roughly 61% seen just once and about 1.1% held by the top ten. Trimming took 4 bases from V and 1 from J; bases not matched to a gene: 22. Germline CDR1 is MNHEY and CDR2 is SVGAGI. CDR3 size: 22 residues. The TCR comes from a human donor who had recovered from COVID-19. The sample in question was CD4+ T cells from blood, obtained before SARS-CoV-2 vaccination. The chain carries TRBV6-5 and TRBJ2-1; 10 bases align to TRBD1. CDR3 amino acids: CASSSGQGGTSALFWSYNEQFF. CDR3 nucleotides: TGTGCCAGCAGTTCTGGACAGGGGGGTACTAGCGCCCTTTTTTGGTCCTACAATGAGCAGTTCTTC.